A single TCR beta chain is shown here with its context. This CDR3 is built from 14 residues. Trimming pared 5 bases from V and 5 bases from J, leaving 13 bases between. From germline, CDR1 is SGHAT and CDR2 FQNNGV. The entry originates in a study of blood T cell repertoires in COVID-19. Study-level background: Whether acute or convalescent, the COVID-19 samples came from the United States, Italy and Spain. Sources were T cells, B-cell-depleted T cells, or PBMCs; the material itself was cDNA or gDNA.

Profiled with immunoSEQ multiplex PCR; TCRdb holds only in-frame clones, not every one. Of 200,000 to 250,000 clones detected, about nine tenths appear once; the ten largest clones hold 3.5% to 4.5%. The age range of participants was 18 to 89 years, with residence in about 25 US areas. Donors were grouped by their self-reported clinical history. This clonotype was sampled from a woman aged 35 to 49 with acute COVID-19. Sequencing was done on a sample of PBMCs or T cells enriched from blood (not recorded which). The rearrangement joins TRBV11-2 to TRBJ1-5; D is perhaps TRBD1 (5 bases). The CDR3 region has the DNA TGTGCCAGCAGCCCGGTCGGGGGGGATCAGCCCCAGCATTTT. Its protein is CASSPVGGDQPQHF.